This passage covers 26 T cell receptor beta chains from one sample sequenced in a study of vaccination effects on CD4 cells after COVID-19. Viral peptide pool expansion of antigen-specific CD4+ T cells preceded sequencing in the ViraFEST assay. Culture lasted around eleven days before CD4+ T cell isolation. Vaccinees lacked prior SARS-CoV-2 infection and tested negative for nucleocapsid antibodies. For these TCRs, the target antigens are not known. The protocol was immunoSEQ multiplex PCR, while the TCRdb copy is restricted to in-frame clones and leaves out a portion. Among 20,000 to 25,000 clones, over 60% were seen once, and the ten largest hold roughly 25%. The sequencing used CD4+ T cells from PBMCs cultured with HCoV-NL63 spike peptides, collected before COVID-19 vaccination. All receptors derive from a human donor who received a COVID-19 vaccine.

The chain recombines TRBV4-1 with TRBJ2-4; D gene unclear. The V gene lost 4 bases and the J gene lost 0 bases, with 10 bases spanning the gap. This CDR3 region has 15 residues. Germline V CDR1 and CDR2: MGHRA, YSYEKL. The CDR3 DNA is TGCGCCAGCAGCCGGGGAACCCTAGCCAAAAACATTCAGTACTTC. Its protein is CASSRGTLAKNIQYF.

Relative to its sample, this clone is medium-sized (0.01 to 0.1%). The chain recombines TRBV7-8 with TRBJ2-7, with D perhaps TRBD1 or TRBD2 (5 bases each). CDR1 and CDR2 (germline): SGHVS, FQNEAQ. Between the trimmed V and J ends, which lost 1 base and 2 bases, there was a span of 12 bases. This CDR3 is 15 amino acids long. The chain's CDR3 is CASSLGQTNTYEQYF. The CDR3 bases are TGTGCCAGCAGCTTAGGACAGACTAACACCTACGAGCAGTACTTC. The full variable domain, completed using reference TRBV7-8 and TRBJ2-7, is GAGVSQSPRYKVAKRGQDVALRCDPISGHVSLFWYQQALGQGPEFLTYFQNEAQLDKSGLPSDRFFAERPEGSVSTLKIQRTQQEDSAVYLCASSLGQTNTYEQYFGPGTRLTVT.

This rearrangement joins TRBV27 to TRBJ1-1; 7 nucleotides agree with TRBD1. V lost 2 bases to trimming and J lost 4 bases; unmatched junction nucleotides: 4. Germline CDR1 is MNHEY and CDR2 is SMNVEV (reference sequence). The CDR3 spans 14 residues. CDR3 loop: CASSLDRVATEAFF. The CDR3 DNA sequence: TGTGCCAGCAGTTTAGACAGGGTGGCCACTGAAGCTTTCTTT.

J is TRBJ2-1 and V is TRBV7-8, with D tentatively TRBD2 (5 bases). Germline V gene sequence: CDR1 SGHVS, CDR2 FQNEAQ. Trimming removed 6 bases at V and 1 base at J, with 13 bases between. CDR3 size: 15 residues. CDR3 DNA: TGTGCCAGCAGTCAGAAATGGGAGTCCTACAATGAGCAGTTCTTC. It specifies CASSQKWESYNEQFF.

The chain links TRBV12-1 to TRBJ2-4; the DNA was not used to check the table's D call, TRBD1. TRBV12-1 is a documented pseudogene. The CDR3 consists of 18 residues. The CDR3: CASSPPLGDRGTKNIQYF. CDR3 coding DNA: TGTGCCAGCAGCCCACCCCTGGGGGACAGGGGAACCAAAAACATTCAGTACTTC.

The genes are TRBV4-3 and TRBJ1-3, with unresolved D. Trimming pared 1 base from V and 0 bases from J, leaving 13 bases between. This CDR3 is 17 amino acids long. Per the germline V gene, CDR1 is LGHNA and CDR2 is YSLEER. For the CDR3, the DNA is TGCGCCAGCAGCCAAGGCGGAGGGCTGCTCTCTGGAAACACCATATATTTT. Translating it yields CASSQGGGLLSGNTIYF.

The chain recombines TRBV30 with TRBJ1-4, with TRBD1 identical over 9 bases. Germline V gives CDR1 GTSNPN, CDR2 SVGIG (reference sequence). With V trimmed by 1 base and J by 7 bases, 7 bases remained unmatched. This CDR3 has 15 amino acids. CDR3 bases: TGTGCCTGGAGTGACACAGGGGGCCGGGGTGAAAAACTGTTTTTT. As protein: CAWSDTGGRGEKLFF.

The CDR3 DNA reads as TGCGCCAGCAGTTACGACAATATGAGCAATCAGCCCCAGCATTTT. Translation gives CASSYDNMSNQPQHF. V is TRBV5-1 and J is TRBJ1-5, with D unresolved. This CDR3 is 15 amino acids long. The ends were cut back, 5 bases at V and 1 base at J, with 13 bases in the middle. Germline values: CDR1 SGHRS, CDR2 YFSETQ. Supplemented by reference TRBV5-1 and TRBJ1-5, the full variable domain reads KAGVTQTPRYLIKTRGQQVTLSCSPISGHRSVSWYQQTPGQGLQFLFEYFSETQRNKGNFPGRFSGRQFSNSRSEMNVSTLELGDSALYLCASSYDNMSNQPQHFGDGTRLSIL.

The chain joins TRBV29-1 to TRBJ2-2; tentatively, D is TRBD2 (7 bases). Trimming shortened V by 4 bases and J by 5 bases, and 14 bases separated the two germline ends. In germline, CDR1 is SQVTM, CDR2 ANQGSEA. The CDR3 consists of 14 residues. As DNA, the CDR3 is TGCAGCGTTGGGGGGGGGCAGGGAACCGGGGAGCTGTTTTTT. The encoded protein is CSVGGGQGTGELFF.

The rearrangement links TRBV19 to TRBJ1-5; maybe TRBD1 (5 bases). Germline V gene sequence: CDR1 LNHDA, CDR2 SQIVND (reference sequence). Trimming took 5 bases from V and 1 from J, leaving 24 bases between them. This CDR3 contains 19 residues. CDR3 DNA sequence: TGTGCCAGTAGTCCTTCCCCGGGGGTTTATGGTATAAGCAATCAGCCCCAGCATTTT. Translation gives CASSPSPGVYGISNQPQHF.

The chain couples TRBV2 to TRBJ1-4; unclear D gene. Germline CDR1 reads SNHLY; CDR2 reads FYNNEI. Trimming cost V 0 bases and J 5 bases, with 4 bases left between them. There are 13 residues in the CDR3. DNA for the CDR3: TGTGCCAGCAGTGAAGCTAGAAATGAAAAACTGTTTTTT. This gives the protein CASSEARNEKLFF.

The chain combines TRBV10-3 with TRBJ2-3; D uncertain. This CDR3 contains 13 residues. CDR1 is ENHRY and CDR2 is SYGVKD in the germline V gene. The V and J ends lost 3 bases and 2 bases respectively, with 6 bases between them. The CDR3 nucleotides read TGTGCCATCAGTGAAGACCCCACAGATACGCAGTATTTT. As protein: CAISEDPTDTQYF.

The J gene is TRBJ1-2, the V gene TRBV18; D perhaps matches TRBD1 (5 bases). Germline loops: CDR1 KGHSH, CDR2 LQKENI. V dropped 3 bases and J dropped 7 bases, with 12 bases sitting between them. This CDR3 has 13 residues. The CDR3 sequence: CASSPTETVGYTF. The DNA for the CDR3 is TGTGCCAGCTCACCGACAGAAACCGTTGGCTACACCTTC.

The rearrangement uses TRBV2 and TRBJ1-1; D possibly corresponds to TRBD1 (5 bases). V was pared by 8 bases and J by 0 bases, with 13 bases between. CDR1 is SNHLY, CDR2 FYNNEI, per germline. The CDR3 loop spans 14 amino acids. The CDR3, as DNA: TGTGCCAGCGGCGCAGGGTCCCTGAACACTGAAGCTTTCTTT. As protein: CASGAGSLNTEAFF.

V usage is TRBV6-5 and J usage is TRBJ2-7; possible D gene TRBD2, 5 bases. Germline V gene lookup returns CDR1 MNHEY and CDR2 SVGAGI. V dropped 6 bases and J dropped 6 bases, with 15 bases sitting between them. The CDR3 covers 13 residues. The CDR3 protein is CASSPTRRREQYF. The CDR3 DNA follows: TGTGCCAGCAGCCCCACTAGACGGCGCGAGCAGTACTTC.

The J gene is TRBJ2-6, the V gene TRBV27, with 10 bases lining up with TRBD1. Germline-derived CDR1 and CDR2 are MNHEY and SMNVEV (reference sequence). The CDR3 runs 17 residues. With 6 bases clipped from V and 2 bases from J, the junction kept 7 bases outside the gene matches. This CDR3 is CASRPGQGEPGANVLTF. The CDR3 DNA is TGTGCCAGCAGGCCCGGACAGGGGGAACCTGGGGCCAACGTCCTGACTTTC.

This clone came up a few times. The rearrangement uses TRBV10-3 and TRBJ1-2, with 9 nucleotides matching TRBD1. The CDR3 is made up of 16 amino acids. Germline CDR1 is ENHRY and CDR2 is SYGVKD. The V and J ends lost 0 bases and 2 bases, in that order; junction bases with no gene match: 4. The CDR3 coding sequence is TGTGCCATCAGTGAGTCGGGACAGGGTTCAAACTATGGCTACACCTTC. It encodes CAISESGQGSNYGYTF.

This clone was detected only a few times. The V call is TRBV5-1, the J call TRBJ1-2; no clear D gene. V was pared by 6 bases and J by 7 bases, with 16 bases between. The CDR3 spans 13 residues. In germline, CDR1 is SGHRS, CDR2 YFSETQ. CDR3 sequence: CASTQQSDRGYTF. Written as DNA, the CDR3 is TGCGCCAGCACGCAACAGAGCGATCGTGGCTACACCTTC. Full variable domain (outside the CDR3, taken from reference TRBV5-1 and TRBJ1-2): KAGVTQTPRYLIKTRGQQVTLSCSPISGHRSVSWYQQTPGQGLQFLFEYFSETQRNKGNFPGRFSGRQFSNSRSEMNVSTLELGDSALYLCASTQQSDRGYTFGSGTRLTVV.

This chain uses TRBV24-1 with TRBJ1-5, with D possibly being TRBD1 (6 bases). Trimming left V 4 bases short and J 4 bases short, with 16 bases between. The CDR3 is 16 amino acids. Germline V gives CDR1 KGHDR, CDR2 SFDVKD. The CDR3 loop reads CATSDPIAGANQPQHF. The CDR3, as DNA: TGTGCCACCAGTGACCCGATTGCAGGGGCAAATCAGCCCCAGCATTTT.

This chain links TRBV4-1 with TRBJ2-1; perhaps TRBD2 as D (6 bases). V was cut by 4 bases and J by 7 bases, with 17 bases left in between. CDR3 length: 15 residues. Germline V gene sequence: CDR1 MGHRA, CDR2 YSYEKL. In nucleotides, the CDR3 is TGCGCCAGCAGCCGAGATCCCACTAGCCAGAATGAGCAGTTCTTC. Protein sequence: CASSRDPTSQNEQFF.

CDR3 protein: CASRDRGPGTEAFF. CDR3 nucleotides: TGTGCCAGCAGGGACAGGGGGCCGGGCACTGAAGCTTTCTTT. The genes are TRBV6-5 and TRBJ1-1; 11 bases agree with TRBD1. CDR1 is MNHEY and CDR2 is SVGAGI in the germline V gene. This CDR3 spans 14 amino acids. J was trimmed by 4 bases and V by 6 bases; bases with no gene match: 4.

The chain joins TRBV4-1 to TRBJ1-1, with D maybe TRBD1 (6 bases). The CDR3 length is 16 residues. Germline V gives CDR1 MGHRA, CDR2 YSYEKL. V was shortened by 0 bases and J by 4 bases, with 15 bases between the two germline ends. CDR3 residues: CASSQDLQARGTEAFF. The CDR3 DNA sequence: TGCGCCAGCAGCCAAGACCTACAGGCCAGGGGCACTGAAGCTTTCTTT.

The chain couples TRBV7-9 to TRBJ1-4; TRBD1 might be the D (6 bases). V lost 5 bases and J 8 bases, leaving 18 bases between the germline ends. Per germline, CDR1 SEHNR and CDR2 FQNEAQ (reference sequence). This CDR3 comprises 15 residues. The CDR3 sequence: CASSPTGQRGEKLFF. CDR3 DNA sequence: TGTGCCAGCAGCCCCACTGGACAAAGGGGGGAAAAACTGTTTTTT.

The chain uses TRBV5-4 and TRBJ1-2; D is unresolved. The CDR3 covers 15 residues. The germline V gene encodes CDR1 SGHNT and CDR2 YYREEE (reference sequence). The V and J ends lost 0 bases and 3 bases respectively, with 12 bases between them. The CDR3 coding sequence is TGTGCCAGCAGCTTGGCCCGGCGGGCTGACTATGGCTACACCTTC. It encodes CASSLARRADYGYTF.

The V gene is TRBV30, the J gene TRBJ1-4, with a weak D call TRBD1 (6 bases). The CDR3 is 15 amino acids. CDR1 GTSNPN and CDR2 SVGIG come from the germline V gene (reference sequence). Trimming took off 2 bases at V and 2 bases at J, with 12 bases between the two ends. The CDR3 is CAWSSTGSTNEKLFF. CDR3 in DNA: TGTGCCTGGAGTTCAACAGGGTCGACTAATGAAAAACTGTTTTTT.

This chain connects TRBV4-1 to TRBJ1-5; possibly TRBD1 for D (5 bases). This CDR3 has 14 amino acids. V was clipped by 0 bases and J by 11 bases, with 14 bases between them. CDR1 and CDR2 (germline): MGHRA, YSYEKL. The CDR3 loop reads CASSQEEKGTAQHF. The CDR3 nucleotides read TGCGCCAGCAGCCAAGAGGAAAAGGGGACTGCCCAGCATTTT.